These 20 T cell receptor beta chains share one sample of origin, sequenced in a study of blood T cells in healthy people across ages (dated by TCRdb to between 2014 and 2017). Receptor libraries were prepared by 5' RACE. Sequencing relied on an Illumina HiSeq 2500. A second about 7 to 12 cycle PCR used a sample-barcoded 5' primer and a J-beta primer mix. In TCRdb, the public reads were trimmed at Q25 with fastp and aligned with MiXCR, with productive beta chains retained. When rows share a CDR3 protein, they turn into one entry using the most common DNA and genes. Counted in this sample were around 1,500,000 distinct CDR3 sequences; over 25% of them appeared once. The ten largest clonotypes hold approximately 7.7% of the sample. Sample: blood. The receptor source for this set is a woman aged 25 to 39 in good health.

This clonotype showed up many times. The rearrangement links TRBV4-2 to TRBJ2-1; perhaps D is TRBD1 or TRBD2 (5 bases each). CDR3 size: 14 residues. The V end lost 7 bases, the J end lost 5 bases, and 15 bases lay between the germline ends. The germline CDR1 and CDR2 sequences are LGHNA and YNFKEQ. The CDR3 sequence is CASTEGRQDNEQFF. CDR3 nucleotides: TGTGCCAGCACTGAGGGGAGACAAGACAATGAGCAGTTCTTC.

This clonotype was detected only a few times. The chain has TRBV28 and TRBJ2-7; D is unresolved. The V end was cut by 2 bases, the J end by 6 bases, with 20 bases between. The CDR3 has 16 amino acids. Germline-derived CDR1 and CDR2 are MDHEN and SYDVKM. The CDR3 region has the DNA TGTGCCAGCAGTTTAGAGACCCCATCACCATCCGGCGAGCAGTACTTC. Its protein is CASSLETPSPSGEQYF.

The chain uses TRBV3-1 and TRBJ2-1; no clear D. This CDR3 is 12 amino acids long. Trimming cost V 7 bases and J 8 bases, with 12 bases left between them. The germline V gene encodes CDR1 LGHDT and CDR2 YNNKEL (reference sequence). As DNA, the CDR3 is TGTGCCAGCAAGGATACATTGGATGAGCAGTTCTTC. Translated, it gives CASKDTLDEQFF.

V and J are TRBV6-5 and TRBJ2-7; no clear D. V gave up 6 bases and J gave up 7 bases, with 22 bases separating them. The CDR3 spans 15 residues. Per germline, CDR1 MNHEY and CDR2 SVGAGI. The CDR3 DNA follows: TGTGCCAGCAGCCGCGACCGGAGCTCCTACAATGAGCAGTACTTC. Amino acid sequence: CASSRDRSSYNEQYF.

This sequence joins TRBV21-1 and TRBJ2-1; the tabulated D call, TRBD2, remains unverified against the DNA. TRBV21-1 is given as a pseudogene. The CDR3 extends over 16 amino acids. As DNA, the CDR3 is TGTGCCAGCAGAAACTCGACGCCGGCGGGCAACAATGAGCAGTTCTTC. This codes for CASRNSTPAGNNEQFF.

Ten or more counts support this clonotype. The J gene is TRBJ2-1, the V gene TRBV10-3, with D perhaps TRBD2 (5 bases). V was trimmed by 10 bases and J by 5 bases, leaving 18 bases between them. The CDR3 totals 14 residues. The germline CDR1 and CDR2 sequences are ENHRY and SYGVKD. The CDR3 reads CANAVSGFHNEQFF. Written as DNA, the CDR3 is TGTGCCAACGCCGTGTCGGGGTTCCACAATGAGCAGTTCTTC.

This clonotype showed up many times. This chain connects TRBV6-8 to TRBJ2-1; D uncertain. CDR3 length: 18 residues. Between the trimmed V and J ends, which lost 2 bases and 10 bases, there was a span of 27 bases. Germline assignment: CDR1 MNHGY and CDR2 SAAAGT. The DNA for the CDR3 is TGTGCCAGCAGTTACAACAAACTCGCTGGCGGCACCCCTTCCGAGCAGTTCTTC. Its translation is CASSYNKLAGGTPSEQFF.

A remark on this clonotype: This may arise from a read error, as a much more abundant clone is one base away. This sequence joins TRBV28 and TRBJ2-7; D may be TRBD1 (6 bases). The CDR3 extends over 13 amino acids. Germline V CDR1 and CDR2: MDHEN, SYDVKM. Trimming pared 11 bases from V and 3 bases from J, leaving 17 bases between. The chain's CDR3 is CAGKAGEGYEQYF. For the CDR3, the DNA is TGTGCCGGCAAGGCAGGGGAAGGCTACGAGCAGTACTTC.

The gene calls are TRBV20-1 and TRBJ2-3; the D is unclear. The CDR3 is 13 residues long. Trimming removed 0 bases at V and 4 bases at J, with 8 bases between. In germline, CDR1 is DFQATT, CDR2 SNEGSKA (reference sequence). The CDR3 bases are TGCAGTGCTAGAGATAGTTTCGCAGATACGCAGTATTTT. Its translation: CSARDSFADTQYF.

This clonotype was counted only a few times. The V gene is TRBV10-2, the J gene TRBJ2-7; D is ambiguous. The CDR3 has 14 residues. V was shortened by 1 base and J by 4 bases, with 11 bases between the two germline ends. Germline V gene lookup returns CDR1 WSHSY and CDR2 SAAADI. The chain's CDR3 is CASSELLLAYEQYF. The CDR3 DNA reads as TGCGCCAGCAGTGAGTTGTTGCTGGCTTACGAGCAGTACTTC.

This clonotype was seen a single time. This may stem from a read error, because a much larger clone lies one nucleotide away. Given the absence of the conserved phenylalanine or tryptophan at the CDR3 end, a read error is likely. In DNA, the CDR3 is TGTGCCAGCAGTACGTCCCCCGGAGGCCGGGGAAAGACCCAGTACTAC. The encoded protein is CASSTSPGGRGKTQYY. The V call is TRBV6-5, the J call TRBJ2-5, with D tentatively TRBD2 (5 bases). This CDR3 contains 16 residues. CDR1 and CDR2 from the germline V gene are MNHEY and SVGAGI. V lost 5 bases, J lost 6 bases, and 22 bases lay in between.

This chain uses TRBV5-1 with TRBJ1-5, with D possibly being TRBD1 (6 bases). The germline V and J ends were trimmed by 4 bases and 1 base, with 12 bases remaining between them. Per the germline V gene, CDR1 is SGHRS and CDR2 is YFSETQ. This CDR3 contains 15 residues. CDR3 loop: CASSTRQDSNQPQHF. The CDR3, as DNA: TGCGCCAGCAGCACCCGACAGGACAGCAATCAGCCCCAGCATTTT.

Turning to this clonotype: It may be a read error: a sequence one base away is much more abundant. The rearrangement uses TRBV28 and TRBJ2-7, with 12 bases fitting TRBD2. Germline values: CDR1 MDHEN, CDR2 SYDVKM. The J segment lost 1 base and the V segment lost 5 bases, leaving 3 bases of the junction unmatched. The CDR3 has 15 residues. The CDR3 spells CASSATSGGSYEQYF. The CDR3 nucleotides read TGTGCCAGCAGTGCTACTAGCGGGGGGTCCTACGAGCAGTACTTC.

This clonotype was counted ten times or more. The V gene is TRBV6-5, the J gene TRBJ2-7, with 9 bases that match TRBD1. Trimming took 4 bases from V and 4 from J; bases not matched to a gene: 5. The CDR3 is 14 residues long. Per the germline V gene, CDR1 is MNHEY and CDR2 is SVGAGI. The CDR3 sequence is CASSFGTGKYEQYF. CDR3 sequence (DNA): TGTGCCAGCAGTTTCGGGACAGGGAAATACGAGCAGTACTTC.

This clonotype has only a few counts. CDR3: CASSQDLGGRNNEQFF. The CDR3 nucleotides read TGCGCCAGCAGCCAAGATCTCGGGGGACGAAACAATGAGCAGTTCTTC. The chain employs TRBV4-1 and TRBJ2-1; D may be TRBD2 (6 bases). The ends were cut back, 0 bases at V and 5 bases at J, with 14 bases in the middle. Germline lookup yields CDR1 MGHRA and CDR2 YSYEKL. The CDR3 runs 16 residues.

V is TRBV5-4 and J is TRBJ2-6; TRBD1 matches at 7 bases. The CDR3 has 18 residues. With 4 bases clipped from V and 0 bases from J, the junction kept 10 bases outside the gene matches. CDR1 SGHNT and CDR2 YYREEE come from the germline V gene (reference sequence). The CDR3 sequence: CASSADRWFISGANVLTF. In nucleotides, the CDR3 is TGTGCCAGCAGCGCGGACAGGTGGTTTATCTCTGGGGCCAACGTCCTGACTTTC.

This clonotype was seen repeatedly, ten times or more. The chain links TRBV10-2 to TRBJ2-7, with TRBD2 as a possible D gene (6 bases). Trimming stripped 0 bases from V and 3 bases from J, with 24 bases between. CDR1 and CDR2 from the germline V gene are WSHSY and SAAADI. The CDR3 loop spans 19 amino acids. The CDR3 DNA reads as TGCGCCAGCAGTGAGTCCGGGGGAGGAGGAGGCCACTTAAACTACGAGCAGTACTTC. Amino acid sequence: CASSESGGGGGHLNYEQYF.

The sample holds a few counts of this clonotype. This chain links TRBV12-3 or TRBV12-4 with TRBJ1-2, with 7 nucleotides matching TRBD1. The ends lost 11 bases at V and 7 bases at J; junction bases unmatched: 10. This CDR3 is 12 amino acids long. CDR3 protein: CAGRGTDIGYTF. The CDR3 bases are TGTGCCGGAAGGGGGACAGATATTGGCTACACCTTC.

Only a few counts were recorded for this clonotype. This chain uses TRBV5-1 with TRBJ2-2; D is unresolved. The germline CDR1 and CDR2 sequences are SGHRS and YFSETQ. Trimming left V 6 bases short and J 5 bases short, with 11 bases between. This CDR3 has 13 residues. For the CDR3, the DNA is TGCGCCAGCACGATAGGAGTGACCGGGGAGCTGTTTTTT. Translated: CASTIGVTGELFF.

In its sample, this clonotype was seen many times. The chain is built from TRBV5-1 and TRBJ2-7; 10 positions agree with TRBD1. The germline gives CDR1 SGHRS, CDR2 YFSETQ. The trim removed 4 bases at V and 7 bases at J, leaving 8 bases unmatched. The CDR3 spans 14 residues. The CDR3: CASSPGTGEREQYF. The DNA of the CDR3 is TGCGCCAGCAGCCCCGGGACAGGGGAGCGGGAGCAGTACTTC. Looking up the rest from reference TRBV5-1 and TRBJ2-7 gives the full variable domain: KAGVTQTPRYLIKTRGQQVTLSCSPISGHRSVSWYQQTPGQGLQFLFEYFSETQRNKGNFPGRFSGRQFSNSRSEMNVSTLELGDSALYLCASSPGTGEREQYFGPGTRLTVT.